The present T cell receptor beta chain was sequenced within a study of shared clonotypes between healthy human individuals. Each donor was a Caucasian adult residing in Nashville, Tennessee. The table came from immunoSEQ multiplex PCR; TCRdb's copy has only in-frame clones and leaves some out. The sample includes 2 million to 3 million clones, 90% to 95% seen only once; the top ten take 0.14%. Regarding the study as a whole: Read depth was anticipated to influence clonotype sharing among donors.

Of note for this clone: Its cognate antigen is unknown.

The sequence was collected from a man aged 18 to 35 in good health. The sequencing sample was made of naive CD4+ T cells sorted from blood. Sample subset: CD45RA+ positively selected.

This chain's CDR3 is CASSFAPGTSGGLYNEQFF. CDR3 DNA: TGCGCCAGCAGCTTTGCCCCCGGGACTAGCGGGGGCCTCTACAATGAGCAGTTCTTC. V gene TRBV5-1 combines with J gene TRBJ2-1, with TRBD2 matching 14 bases. Germline V gives CDR1 SGHRS, CDR2 YFSETQ. V trimming: 2 bases; J trimming: 3 bases; junction bases outside the gene matches: 10. The CDR3 is 19 residues long. The variable domain in full, with the rest retrieved from reference TRBV5-1 and TRBJ2-1, is KAGVTQTPRYLIKTRGQQVTLSCSPISGHRSVSWYQQTPGQGLQFLFEYFSETQRNKGNFPGRFSGRQFSNSRSEMNVSTLELGDSALYLCASSFAPGTSGGLYNEQFFGPGTRLTVL.